This T cell receptor (beta chain) was sequenced in a study of cytomegalovirus exposure and HLA in healthy donors (dated by TCRdb to the late 2010s). General notes on the study: An earlier analysis of some 600 of the donors reported 276 Gb of sequence data and some 110 million unique TCR beta sequences obtained from around 190 million T cells. An early release covering roughly 580 HLA-typed donors comprised about 300 gigabases of sequencing data and approximately 85 million unique TCR sequences. The genetic ancestry cluster associated with self-reported Caucasian donors included over 80% of the roughly 400 genotyped donors. The study aimed to test whether cataloging public T cell receptors could reveal signatures of past pathogen exposure. The study used immunosequencing to profile the T cell repertoires of some 600 subjects and linked those repertoires to cytomegalovirus serostatus. Along with the roughly 670-subject first cohort, a separate validation cohort of about 110 different subjects was used. To predict cytomegalovirus infection status, the study brought together high-throughput TCR immunosequencing, statistical association of individual TCRs with disease status, and machine learning. A later analysis re-analyzed previously published TCR beta repertoires from about 600 donors and added high-resolution HLA genotyping to study TCR occurrence patterns. The later analysis used no new phenotypic data to find candidate immune exposures, relying instead on TCR beta sequences and their occurrence across donors. In an earlier analysis of around 540 of the donors, high-throughput TCR beta sequencing was used to judge whether each TCR beta V gene segment behaved as functional or pseudogenic. Alongside the repertoire data, information on donor age, sex, ethnicity and CMV serostatus was compiled. A later genetic analysis took genome-wide SNP genotypes for 398 of the 666 donors and used that subset as a discovery cohort. All discovery cohort repertoires had been generated on a single sequencing platform. Both class I and class II loci were covered by HLA typing, at four-digit resolution. The number of donors typed differed by locus, with roughly 629-640 for A, B, C, DRB1 and DQB1, 522 for DQA1, 600 to 610 for DPA1, and approximately 470 for DPB1. Because of strong linkage in the cohort, five DR-DQ haplotypes were treated as single units for association and clustering. Across approximately 400 genotyped donors of the cohort, an average of about 240,000 unique TCR beta nucleotide sequences per donor were sequenced, and roughly 20% of those sequences were non-productive.

What the authors observed across the whole study: The classifier was reported to diagnose cytomegalovirus status with high specificity and sensitivity in both the original and validation cohorts. A further reported finding was that TCR beta sequences accurately predicted the HLA-A and HLA-B alleles for most subjects in the first cohort. Correlated functional status among segregating V segments might be attributable to linkage disequilibrium, but an unknown experimental factor could not be ruled out. When HLA alleles, especially DR and DQ, strongly co-occurred, TCR associations were difficult to assign to individual alleles. Presence/absence analyses assumed roughly uniform sequencing depth across donors, an assumption that may not hold. In a later analysis, the rate of TCR association differed among HLA loci, with DRB1 alleles having the most associated TCRs and HLA-C alleles having the fewest. The 87-base-pair reads could not distinguish some IMGT-functional V segments, including TRBV6-2 and TRBV6-3, so those segments were excluded. A few of the identified cytomegalovirus-associated TCR beta chains were confirmed in vitro to be specific for cytomegalovirus antigens. Most TCR sequences were observed very rarely across donors, whereas some public TCRs were present in many individuals. According to a later analysis, parvovirus B19, influenza, CMV and Epstein-Barr virus appeared linked to several top co-occurrence clusters. In this cohort, only TCR beta chains were sequenced, and detectable features were limited by the absence of alpha or paired-chain data. Compared with the roughly 700-donor mean, donors in an Asian-associated ancestry cluster had fewer N-insertions in productive TCRs, according to a later genetic analysis. Broadly in line with IMGT annotations, most TCR beta V segments showed up in productive rearrangements about 87% or about 30% of the time in an earlier analysis of a few hundred of the donors. According to a later analysis, most CMV-associated TCR beta chains appeared to be HLA-restricted, and the HLA associations seemed to be driven largely by CMV exposure. Because counts were too low, roughly 16 rarely observed V segments, including chromosome 9 orphons, were excluded from the earlier analysis of about 500 of the donors. The study listed approximately 150 TCR beta chains as associated with cytomegalovirus. V-gene and J-gene trimming of TCR beta chains was associated with a missense DCLRE1C variant in a later genetic analysis, and the association was replicated in an independent cohort. HLA typing was unavailable for some donors at each locus, so association tests used only the typed subset. Immune exposure information for the cohort was limited to CMV serostatus. A cluster of highly shared sequence variants was judged likely to be a technical artifact of the sequencing pipeline. A later analysis found that HLA-associated TCR beta chains were more clonally expanded and had lower generation probabilities than equally common non-associated chains. The authors suggested that the approach could potentially be extended to other disease states and immunological phenotypes. A later analysis associated about 17,000 TCR beta sequences with specific HLA alleles at a false discovery rate of 0.05.

Regarding this clone: The specificity of this receptor is unknown. Base qualities are not at hand, and no much larger clone is one base apart.

Counted from cysteine to phenylalanine, this CDR3 has 14 amino acids. Here the CDR3 DNA is all that survives: 42 bases in frame from base 1. CDR1 PRHDT and CDR2 FYEKMQ were looked up in the germline V gene (reference sequence). V is shortened by 5 bases, J by 1 base, and the region joining them spans 11 bases. Library prep was done by the immunoSEQ multiplex PCR assay. The multiplex PCR relied on a mix of 60 forward primers for TCR Vbeta segments and 13 reverse primers for TCR Jbeta segments. Amplification of the CDR3 region of rearranged TCR beta genes was performed with a multiplex PCR assay on genomic DNA. Amplified TCR beta libraries were sequenced as 87-base-pair reads on the Illumina HiSeq System. The study's processing was this. A later analysis counted tens of millions of unique TCR beta chains across the 690 or so repertoires, and about 10 million of these chains were shared by at least two donors. A nearest-neighbor algorithm error-corrected the raw reads and collapsed the reads into unique sequences, merging closely related sequences to remove PCR and sequencing errors. V, D and J gene segments were assigned by aligning CDR3 sequences to IMGT reference sequences. Each retained sequence needed at least a six-nucleotide match to both a V gene segment and a J gene segment. A rearrangement counted as productive if the CDR3 had no stop codons and remained in frame with V and J, and every other rearrangement counted as non-productive. CDR3 was defined by IMGT convention, running from the second conserved V-encoded cysteine to the conserved J-encoded phenylalanine. The earlier analysis of some 580 of the donors excluded any sequence lacking an unambiguous match to a single V gene segment. An earlier analysis of under 750 of the donors called V segments functional above 56.7% productive rearrangements and segregating when the between-donor standard deviation exceeded 5%. A statistical classification framework was built for diagnosing cytomegalovirus status from the catalog of TCR beta chain sequences. In a later analysis, TCR nucleotide sequences were compared against IMGT/GENE-DB human TR gene sequences so that V and J genes could be assigned. In a later analysis, CDR3 sequences and most-parsimonious VDJ recombination scenarios were assigned using the TCRdist pipeline. In a later analysis, each TCR beta chain was defined by its CDR3 amino acid sequence together with its V-gene family, and reads lacking a unique V-gene family were excluded. To address suspected cross-contamination and a sequencing artifact, a later analysis removed approximately 590 highly shared, low-generation-probability nucleotide sequences. In a later analysis, a clonal expansion index was calculated for each public chain from normalized within-repertoire ranks of inferred template counts. In a later analysis, generation probabilities were computed using a VDJ recombination model fitted to out-of-frame rearrangements, and the results were checked against IGoR. In a later analysis, hypergeometric tests were used to score TCR-TCR, TCR-HLA and TCR-CMV co-occurrence, with a repertoire-size bias correction applied to TCR pairs. In a later analysis, false discovery rates were estimated by permuting HLA or CMV assignments 20 times. In a later analysis, co-occurring TCRs were grouped using DBSCAN, with TCRdist sequence similarity added in when clustering inside HLA-allele-positive subsets. Repertoires with fewer than 30,000 or more than 120,000 public chains, plus five repertoires with anomalous nucleotide sharing, were excluded from co-occurrence clustering. The immuneACCESS repertoire file appears here via TCRdb, limited to in-frame rearrangements. These files lack a portion of the clones; in checked studies, under half of the deficit traces to unresolved V genes, and the cause of the others is not known. That table furnishes V, J and clone size, whereas the DNA furnished D and trimming. This sample comprises about 110,000 clones, over 80% of them detected only once. The ten most abundant clones make up under 3.5% of the sample.

The cohort comprised more than 550 healthy bone marrow donors. Cohort members were all nominally healthy when sampled, although unrecorded immune exposures were likely present. The donor was CMV seropositive and belonged to the group of over 250 seropositive cohort members. Each donor provided a peripheral blood sample, and peripheral blood mononuclear cells were used for TCR beta sequencing. The Qiagen DNeasy Blood Extraction Kit was used to extract genomic DNA from the blood cell samples. The sequencing input was PBMCs. The chain uses TRBV13 and TRBJ1-1; the D gene is not confidently resolved. This TCR was sampled from a man aged 25-45 years in good health and CMV-seropositive. DNA sequence: TGTGCCAGCAGCGACTACCAACAGAACACTGAAGCTTTCTTT. Translated, this is CASSDYQQNTEAFF.